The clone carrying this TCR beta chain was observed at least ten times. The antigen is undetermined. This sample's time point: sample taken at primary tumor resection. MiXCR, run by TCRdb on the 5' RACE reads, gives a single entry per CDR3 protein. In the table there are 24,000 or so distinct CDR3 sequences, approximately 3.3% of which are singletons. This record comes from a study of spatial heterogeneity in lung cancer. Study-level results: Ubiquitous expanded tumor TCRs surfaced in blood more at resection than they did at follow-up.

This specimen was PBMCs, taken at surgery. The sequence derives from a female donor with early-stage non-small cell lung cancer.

CDR3 sequence: CASSQGSGSSYNSPLHF. The CDR3 nucleotides read TGTGCCAGCAGCCAGGGTAGCGGTTCCTCCTATAATTCACCCCTCCACTTT. The J gene is TRBJ1-6, the V gene TRBV3-1; D remains unclear. The germline CDR1 and CDR2 sequences are LGHDT and YNNKEL (reference sequence). This CDR3 is built from 17 residues. V lost 3 bases, J lost 0 bases, and 12 bases lay in between. The variable domain in full, completed from reference TRBV3-1 and TRBJ1-6, reads DTAVSQTPKYLVTQMGNDKSIKCEQNLGHDTMYWYKQDSKKFLKIMFSYNNKELIINETVPNRFSPKSPDKAHLNLHINSLELGDSAVYFCASSQGSGSSYNSPLHFGNGTRLTVT.